The clone carrying this T cell receptor (beta chain) was picked up many times. What it binds is not known. The entry originates in a study of early T cells in non-severe SARS-CoV-2 infection. About the study: Unpaired chains resulted from sequencing bulk RNA of unsorted whole blood. General observations from the study: VDJdb matching favored anti-spike CD8 responses, missing private and CD4 specificities.

Attached unique molecular identifiers marked individual cDNA molecules. TCRdb redid the calling of the 5' RACE reads with MiXCR, one entry per CDR3 protein. Of 60,000 to 70,000 distinct CDR3 sequences in the sample, 5.5% to 7% are singletons; the top ten hold 3.4%. Germline CDR1 SGDLS, CDR2 YYNGEE. The V and J ends lost 2 bases and 1 base respectively, with 13 bases between them. CDR3 length equals 15 residues. The receptor was derived from an adult who was a healthcare worker with PCR-confirmed SARS-CoV-2 infection or an uninfected control (not recorded which). V gene TRBV9 combines with J gene TRBJ2-7, with D perhaps matching TRBD2 (5 bases). The input for sequencing was whole blood, taken at baseline. The CDR3 loop reads CASSVGATPSYEQYF. The CDR3 DNA is TGTGCCAGCAGCGTGGGAGCGACGCCATCCTACGAGCAGTACTTC.